This passage covers 6 T cell receptor beta chains from one sample sequenced in a study of cytomegalovirus exposure and HLA in healthy donors listed by TCRdb under 2017. The method was the immunoSEQ multiplex PCR assay. The multiplex PCR relied on a mix of 60 forward primers for TCR Vbeta segments and 13 reverse primers for TCR Jbeta segments. TCRdb obtained this table from immuneACCESS and retained in-frame rearrangements with V and J assigned. These tables miss some clones; where compared with another copy, unresolved V genes account for less than half of the shortfall, and the remainder is unexplained. In all, the sample holds about 300,000 clones, and about nine tenths of those were seen once. Of the sample, 3.5% to 4.5% is held by the ten largest clones. Material: PBMCs. The origin of the receptors is a middle-aged man in good health and CMV-seropositive.

The chain links TRBV28 to TRBJ1-1, with no clear D. The CDR3 loop spans 14 amino acids. Per germline, CDR1 MDHEN and CDR2 SYDVKM. Trimming took off 6 bases at V and 3 bases at J, with 14 bases between the two ends. The CDR3 DNA follows: TGTGCCAGCAGCCTGTGGTATAGCGACACTGAAGCTTTCTTT. This codes for CASSLWYSDTEAFF.

This clone was observed a few times. V usage is TRBV4-3 and J usage is TRBJ2-7; 10 nucleotides agree with TRBD1. CDR1 and CDR2 (germline): LGHNA, YSLEER. Unmatched junction bases numbered 1, after V lost 3 bases and J lost 5 bases. This CDR3 contains 13 residues. The CDR3 loop reads CASSHGTGDEQYF. The CDR3 DNA follows: TGCGCCAGCAGCCATGGGACAGGGGACGAGCAGTACTTC.

This chain joins TRBV9 and TRBJ2-5; no firm D call. Germline CDR1 is SGDLS and CDR2 is YYNGEE. V was trimmed by 3 bases and J by 4 bases, leaving 13 bases between them. The CDR3 totals 14 residues. CDR3 protein: CASSARSSGETQYF. The CDR3 DNA reads as TGTGCCAGCAGCGCCCGATCGTCCGGAGAGACCCAGTACTTC.

This chain connects TRBV15 to TRBJ2-1; TRBD2 is a possible D gene (6 bases). Germline V CDR1 and CDR2: LNHNV, YYDKDF (reference sequence). The ends were cut back, 0 bases at V and 8 bases at J, with 14 bases in the middle. The CDR3 sequence is 15 residues long. CDR3: CATSRERRAHDEQFF. The CDR3, as DNA: TGTGCCACCAGCAGAGAGAGGAGGGCCCACGATGAGCAGTTCTTC.

The chain carries TRBV19 and TRBJ2-7; 12 nucleotides line up with TRBD2. The CDR3 consists of 14 residues. The V segment lost 5 bases and the J segment 2 bases; nucleotides outside the gene matches: 1. The germline V gene has CDR1 LNHDA and CDR2 SQIVND (reference sequence). This chain's CDR3 is CASSRTSGAYEQYF. Here the CDR3 DNA reads TGTGCCAGTAGTCGGACTAGCGGGGCCTACGAGCAGTACTTC.

J is TRBJ2-1 and V is TRBV11-2, with a tentative D call TRBD1 (5 bases). V gave up 0 bases and J gave up 7 bases, with 13 bases separating them. CDR1 and CDR2 (germline): SGHAT, FQNNGV. CDR3 length equals 15 residues. The CDR3 nucleotides read TGTGCCAGCAGCTTAGATCGGCAGGGTTGGAATGAGCAGTTCTTC. Protein product: CASSLDRQGWNEQFF.